The present T cell receptor (beta chain) was sequenced within a study of T cell responses to AZD1222 COVID-19 vaccine. Study-wide results and caveats: Vaccination with two AZD1222 doses was followed by a rise in Spike-specific TCR breadth and depth. Dominant CD4 TCR responses targeted spike regions 160-218 and 743-854. Reportedly, nearly half of unique spike TCRs recognized epitopes outside B.1.351/B.1.1.7 mutations.

Note on this clone: What it binds is not known.

Germline assignment: CDR1 MRHNA and CDR2 SNTAGT. The CDR3 length is 15 residues. Trimming took off 4 bases at V and 0 bases at J, with 13 bases between the two ends. The data were produced by immunoSEQ multiplex PCR, yet TCRdb's version contains in-frame clones alone and is incomplete. The sample carries about 120,000 clones, around 90% recorded once. Specimen: peripheral blood, collected on day 0 of AZD1222 vaccination. The rearrangement links TRBV6-4 to TRBJ2-7, with D tentatively TRBD1 or TRBD2 (5 bases each). The source of this sequence is an adult in good health. CDR3 in DNA: TGTGCCAGCAGTGTCGAAGGTGGGGGCTCCTACGAGCAGTACTTC. It codes for CASSVEGGGSYEQYF.